Below, 21 T cell receptor beta chains from the same sample are listed, as sequenced in a study of T-cell reconstitution after alpha-beta-depleted transplantation in children. Unique molecular identifiers tagged the TCRbeta library. TCRdb independently ran MiXCR on the PCR reads; one entry per CDR3 protein. The top ten hold 1.1% of the sample, which has approximately 640,000 distinct CDR3 sequences, roughly 15% seen once. Material: PBMCs from the stem cell graft donor, obtained from the stem cell graft. The source is a human donor who donated a stem cell graft to a child with acute myeloid leukemia.

The V call is TRBV6-1, the J call TRBJ2-7, with D maybe TRBD1 (5 bases). Deletions cut 2 bases from V and 5 bases from J, with 13 bases between. This CDR3 has 14 residues. Germline V gives CDR1 MNHNS, CDR2 SASEGT. The CDR3 sequence is CASSEMEQANEQYV. The DNA for the CDR3 is TGTGCCAGCAGTGAAATGGAACAGGCAAACGAGCAGTACGTC.

This clonotype has a count of ten or more. This rearrangement joins TRBV27 to TRBJ2-5; tentative D call: TRBD1 (5 bases). The CDR3 is 14 residues long. V was shortened by 7 bases and J by 4 bases, with 16 bases between the two germline ends. Germline CDR1 and CDR2: MNHEY and SMNVEV (reference sequence). DNA for the CDR3: TGTGCCAGCACCGAGGCAGGGCGACCAGAGACCCAGTACTTC. Amino acids: CASTEAGRPETQYF.

There are many counts of this clonotype. The J gene is TRBJ2-2, the V gene TRBV12-3 or TRBV12-4; 8 nucleotides line up with TRBD2. This CDR3 region has 16 residues. V was pared by 3 bases and J by 7 bases, with 10 bases of the junction left unmatched. The CDR3 loop is CASSFDASSGYGELFF. In nucleotides, the CDR3 is TGTGCCAGCAGTTTCGATGCGTCTAGCGGGTACGGGGAGCTGTTTTTT.

In this sample, this clonotype turned up many times. The chain is built from TRBV20-1 and TRBJ2-5; 9 nucleotides align to TRBD2. The germline V gene encodes CDR1 DFQATT and CDR2 SNEGSKA (reference sequence). This CDR3 region has 15 residues. J gave up 2 bases and V 2 bases, and 6 bases lay outside the gene matches. The CDR3 region is CSARKRGAFQETQYF. The CDR3 DNA reads TGCAGTGCTAGAAAGCGGGGGGCATTTCAAGAGACCCAGTACTTC.

J is TRBJ2-7 and V is TRBV7-9; 8 nucleotides agree with TRBD1. In germline, CDR1 is SEHNR, CDR2 FQNEAQ (reference sequence). V lost 0 bases to trimming and J lost 5 bases; unmatched junction nucleotides: 9. This CDR3 comprises 16 residues. CDR3 residues: CASSLAVQGARDEQYF. The CDR3 nucleotides are TGTGCCAGCAGCTTAGCTGTCCAGGGGGCTAGGGACGAGCAGTACTTC.

The chain is built from TRBV7-8 and TRBJ2-1; 7 bases are a match to TRBD1. In germline, CDR1 is SGHVS, CDR2 FQNEAQ. The junction had 8 bases not matched to a gene; V was cut back by 5 bases and J by 7 bases. This CDR3 region has 14 residues. CDR3 region: CASSPRQGRNEQFF. The CDR3 nucleotides read TGTGCCAGCAGCCCGCGACAGGGCCGAAATGAGCAGTTCTTC. Filled out from reference TRBV7-8 and TRBJ2-1, the complete variable domain reads GAGVSQSPRYKVAKRGQDVALRCDPISGHVSLFWYQQALGQGPEFLTYFQNEAQLDKSGLPSDRFFAERPEGSVSTLKIQRTQQEDSAVYLCASSPRQGRNEQFFGPGTRLTVL.

This clonotype was observed many times. V is TRBV20-1 and J is TRBJ2-5; D not certain. The CDR3 contains 15 residues. CDR1 DFQATT and CDR2 SNEGSKA come from the germline V gene (reference sequence). The V and J ends lost 6 bases and 4 bases respectively, with 21 bases between them. DNA of the CDR3: TGCAGTGCGCGAACGGCCGGAGCTGGCATAGAGACCCAGTACTTC. Translating it yields CSARTAGAGIETQYF.

This clonotype was recorded at least ten times. V and J are TRBV9 and TRBJ1-1; no clear D gene. V lost 4 bases and J 0 bases, leaving 13 bases between the germline ends. CDR1 and CDR2 from the germline V gene are SGDLS and YYNGEE. The CDR3 contains 15 residues. The CDR3 DNA follows: TGTGCCAGCAGCTCACAAGGACGGATGAACACTGAAGCTTTCTTT. It specifies CASSSQGRMNTEAFF.

This clonotype has just a few counts. At one end the junction does not follow the germline gene, possibly because of a read error. CDR3 loop: CASSLADGAYNEQFF. DNA of the CDR3: TGTGCCAGCAGCCTAGCGGACGGAGCCTACAATGAGCAGTTCTTC. This chain connects TRBV7-9 to TRBJ2-1; 7 bases fit TRBD2. CDR1 SEHNR and CDR2 FQNEAQ come from the germline V gene (reference sequence). The length of the CDR3 is 15 residues.

The V call is TRBV4-1, the J call TRBJ1-1; no firm D call. CDR1 and CDR2 (germline): MGHRA, YSYEKL. Trimming removed 1 base at V and 1 base at J, with 10 bases between. The CDR3 contains 15 residues. The CDR3 region is CASSQVEGQNTEAFF. The DNA for the CDR3 is TGCGCCAGCAGCCAAGTGGAAGGGCAGAACACTGAAGCTTTCTTT.

This clonotype was observed a single time. The chain recombines TRBV6-5 with TRBJ2-7, with a weak D call TRBD1 (6 bases). From germline, CDR1 is MNHEY and CDR2 SVGAGI. V was clipped by 1 base and J by 3 bases, with 10 bases between them. The CDR3 length is 14 residues. This CDR3 reads CASSYLGQIYEQYF. CDR3 DNA: TGTGCCAGCAGTTACTTAGGACAGATCTACGAGCAGTACTTC.

This chain connects TRBV28 to TRBJ1-4, with no clear D. The V gene lost 4 bases and the J gene lost 8 bases, with 14 bases spanning the gap. Germline V CDR1 and CDR2: MDHEN, SYDVKM. This CDR3 is 14 amino acids long. In DNA form, the CDR3 reads TGTGCCAGCAGTTCCTCGGCCGACCAGGAAAAACTGTTTTTT. This gives the protein CASSSSADQEKLFF.

The chain combines TRBV5-1 with TRBJ1-1; no firm D call. The germline V gene encodes CDR1 SGHRS and CDR2 YFSETQ. This CDR3 is 12 amino acids long. V was trimmed by 1 base and J by 7 bases, leaving 8 bases between them. DNA for the CDR3: TGCGCCAGCAGCTTGTCGGGAGTTGAAGCTTTCTTT. This gives the protein CASSLSGVEAFF.

The table lists this clonotype with many counts. The chain is built from TRBV5-1 and TRBJ2-5; the match to TRBD2 covers 7 bases. V trimming: 5 bases; J trimming: 1 base; junction bases outside the gene matches: 8. Germline V gene lookup returns CDR1 SGHRS and CDR2 YFSETQ. CDR3 length: 15 residues. The CDR3 DNA reads as TGCGCCAGCAGGCCTAGCGGCCCGTCCCAAGAGACCCAGTACTTC. Amino acids: CASRPSGPSQETQYF.

This clonotype was seen repeatedly, ten times or more. The chain recombines TRBV20-1 with TRBJ2-5; 7 positions match TRBD2. The germline CDR1 and CDR2 sequences are DFQATT and SNEGSKA (reference sequence). Losses at the gene ends were 6 bases for V and 3 bases for J; bases not matched to a gene: 4. CDR3 size: 12 residues. The CDR3 DNA is TGCAGTGCGCTAGCGGCCGAAGAGACCCAGTACTTC. It yields the protein CSALAAEETQYF.

This rearrangement joins TRBV20-1 to TRBJ2-4; TRBD1 matches at 11 bases. Germline V gives CDR1 DFQATT, CDR2 SNEGSKA (reference sequence). This CDR3 has 14 residues. The V segment lost 6 bases and the J segment 8 bases; nucleotides outside the gene matches: 9. The CDR3 protein is CSARRTGGRDIQYF. CDR3 nucleotides: TGCAGTGCCCGCCGGACAGGGGGCAGGGACATTCAGTACTTC.

This clonotype was counted many times. The gene calls are TRBV20-1 and TRBJ1-1; D is ambiguous. CDR3 length: 15 amino acids. Germline-derived CDR1 and CDR2 are DFQATT and SNEGSKA (reference sequence). V was shortened by 0 bases and J by 5 bases, with 16 bases between the two germline ends. The CDR3 protein is CSAREAFGGWTEAFF. CDR3 coding DNA: TGCAGTGCTAGAGAGGCGTTTGGAGGCTGGACTGAAGCTTTCTTT.

This clonotype was observed many times. The DNA for the CDR3 is TGCGCCAGCAGCCAAGATATGTTGGGCACTGAAGCTTTCTTT. It translates to CASSQDMLGTEAFF. The V gene is TRBV4-3, the J gene TRBJ1-1; D is undetermined. This CDR3 spans 14 amino acids. CDR1 is LGHNA and CDR2 is YSLEER in the germline V gene. V was shortened by 0 bases and J by 4 bases, with 9 bases between the two germline ends.

The V and J genes are TRBV20-1 and TRBJ2-7, with D hard to call. This CDR3 contains 15 residues. Germline V gives CDR1 DFQATT, CDR2 SNEGSKA (reference sequence). The V and J ends lost 0 bases and 4 bases respectively, with 16 bases between them. The CDR3 region is CSARDRSGGQYEQYF. Written as DNA, the CDR3 is TGCAGTGCTAGAGATCGATCCGGCGGCCAATACGAGCAGTACTTC.

This clonotype appeared a few times. This chain joins TRBV5-1 and TRBJ1-1; 8 nucleotides line up with TRBD1. The J segment lost 5 bases and the V segment lost 3 bases, leaving 6 bases of the junction unmatched. Germline V gene sequence: CDR1 SGHRS, CDR2 YFSETQ. There are 14 residues in the CDR3. The CDR3 reads CASSSDRVGTEAFF. The CDR3 nucleotides are TGCGCCAGCAGCTCGGACAGGGTGGGAACTGAAGCTTTCTTT. The variable domain in full, with the rest retrieved from reference TRBV5-1 and TRBJ1-1, is KAGVTQTPRYLIKTRGQQVTLSCSPISGHRSVSWYQQTPGQGLQFLFEYFSETQRNKGNFPGRFSGRQFSNSRSEMNVSTLELGDSALYLCASSSDRVGTEAFFGQGTRLTVV.

This clonotype was seen at least ten times. The CDR3 DNA reads TGCAGTGCTAGAGAAGAGGGATCGGACACTGAAGCTTTCTTT. This encodes CSAREEGSDTEAFF. The chain couples TRBV20-1 to TRBJ1-1; no reliable D call. This CDR3 has 14 residues. Germline CDR1 and CDR2: DFQATT and SNEGSKA (reference sequence). Trimming left V 0 bases short and J 3 bases short, with 11 bases between.